What follows is one T cell receptor (beta chain) and its context. The antigen is not known. The source of the sample is a study of regulatory T cells in long-lasting Graves disease. Library construction for TCR beta used iRepertoire HTBI primers and Arm-PCR of CDR3 regions. MiXCR was run by TCRdb on the multiplex PCR reads, yielding one entry per CDR3 protein. The sample shows 400,000 to 550,000 distinct CDR3 sequences, approximately 16% of them seen only once. Findings of the study overall: Persistent disease was associated with favored TRBV28 usage and with favored use of TRBJ1-2 and TRBJ2-5.

The germline V gene has CDR1 MNHEY and CDR2 SMNVEV (reference sequence). CDR3 length: 18 amino acids. Trimming at V came to 5 bases and at J to 3 bases, leaving 12 bases not matched to a gene. Documented time point: newly diagnosed GD, antithyroid drugs for less than 3 months. Construction of the TCR library relied on RNA isolated from PBMCs. An approximately 9-milliliter sample of peripheral blood was drawn into EDTA tubes. Another study also made use of these data, one on T cells in Graves' hyperthyroidism and ophthalmopathy. That work contributes: RT-PCR in the first round (using the HTBI primer set) targeted the TCR CDR3.

The rearrangement uses TRBV27 and TRBJ2-7; 14 bases align to TRBD2. This sequence originates from a woman in her thirties with Graves disease. The sequenced sample was peripheral blood mononuclear cells (PBMCs), obtained at new diagnosis, from a patient treated with antithyroid drugs. The CDR3 DNA reads TGTGCCAGCAGTCAGGGACTAGCGGGAGACCTCCTACACTACGAGCAGTACTTC. Translated, it gives CASSQGLAGDLLHYEQYF.